This record covers a single T cell receptor beta chain. The germline gene is not matched at one end of the junction; a read error may be the cause. This record belongs to a study of molecular identifiers for immune sequencing clone quantification. TCRdb passed the PCR reads through MiXCR, listing each CDR3 protein once. The sample lists roughly 100,000 distinct CDR3 sequences; about 35% were seen once. The sample comprised naive CD8+ T cells from blood, with Jurkat cell RNA spiked in. This sample's subset: FACS-sorted CD8+CD4-CCR7+CD45RA+ naive T cells. The TCR originated in a human donor in good health. Some libraries in this study had Jurkat cell RNA spiked in.

The CDR3 region is CASGLSASHTDTQYF. CDR3 bases: TGTGCCAGCGGTTTATCGGCTAGCCACACAGATACGCAGTATTTT. The J gene is TRBJ2-3, the V gene TRBV28, with D possibly being TRBD2 (5 bases). CDR3 length equals 15 residues. The germline V gene encodes CDR1 MDHEN and CDR2 SYDVKM. Together with reference TRBV28 and TRBJ2-3, the CDR3 gives the full variable domain: DVKVTQSSRYLVKRTGEKVFLECVQDMDHENMFWYRQDPGLGLRLIYFSYDVKMKEKGDIPEGYSVSREKKERFSLILESASTNQTSMYLCASGLSASHTDTQYFGPGTRLTVL.